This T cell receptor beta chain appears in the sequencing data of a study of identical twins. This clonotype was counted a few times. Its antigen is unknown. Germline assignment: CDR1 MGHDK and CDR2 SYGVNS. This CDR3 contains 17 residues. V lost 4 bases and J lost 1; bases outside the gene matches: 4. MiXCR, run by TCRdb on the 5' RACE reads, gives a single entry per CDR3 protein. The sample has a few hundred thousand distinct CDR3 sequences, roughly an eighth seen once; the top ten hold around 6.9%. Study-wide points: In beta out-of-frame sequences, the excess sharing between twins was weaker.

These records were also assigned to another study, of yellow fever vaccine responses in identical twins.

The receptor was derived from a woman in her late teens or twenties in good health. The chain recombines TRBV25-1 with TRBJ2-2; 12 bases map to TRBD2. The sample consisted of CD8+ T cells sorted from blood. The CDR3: CASSGGLAGMNTGELFF. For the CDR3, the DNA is TGTGCCAGCAGTGGTGGACTAGCGGGGATGAACACCGGGGAGCTGTTTTTT. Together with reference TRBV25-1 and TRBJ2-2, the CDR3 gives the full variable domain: EADIYQTPRYLVIGTGKKITLECSQTMGHDKMYWYQQDPGMELHLIHYSYGVNSTEKGDLSSESTVSRIRTEHFPLTLESARPSHTSQYLCASSGGLAGMNTGELFFGEGSRLTVL.